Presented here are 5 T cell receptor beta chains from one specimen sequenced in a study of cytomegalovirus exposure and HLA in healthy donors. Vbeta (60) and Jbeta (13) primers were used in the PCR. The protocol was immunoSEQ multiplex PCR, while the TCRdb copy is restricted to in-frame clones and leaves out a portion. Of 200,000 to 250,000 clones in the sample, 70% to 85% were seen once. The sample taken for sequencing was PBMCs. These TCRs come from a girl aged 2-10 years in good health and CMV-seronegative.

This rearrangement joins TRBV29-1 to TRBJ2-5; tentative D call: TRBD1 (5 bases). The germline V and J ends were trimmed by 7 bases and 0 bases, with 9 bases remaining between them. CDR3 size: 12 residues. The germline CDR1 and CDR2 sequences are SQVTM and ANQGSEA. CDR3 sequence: CSAQGYQETQYF. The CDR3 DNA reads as TGCAGCGCCCAGGGTTACCAAGAGACCCAGTACTTC.

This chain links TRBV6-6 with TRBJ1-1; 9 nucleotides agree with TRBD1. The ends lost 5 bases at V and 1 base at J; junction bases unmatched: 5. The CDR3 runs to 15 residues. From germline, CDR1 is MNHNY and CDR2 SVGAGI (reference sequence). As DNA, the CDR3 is TGTGCCAGCAGTGTGCCACAGGGGGCGAACACTGAAGCTTTCTTT. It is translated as CASSVPQGANTEAFF.

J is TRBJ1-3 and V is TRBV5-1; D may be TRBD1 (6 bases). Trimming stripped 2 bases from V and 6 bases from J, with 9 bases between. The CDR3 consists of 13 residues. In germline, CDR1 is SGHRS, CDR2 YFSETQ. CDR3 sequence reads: CASSLQGVNTIYF. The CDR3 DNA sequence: TGCGCCAGCAGCTTACAGGGAGTAAACACCATATATTTT.

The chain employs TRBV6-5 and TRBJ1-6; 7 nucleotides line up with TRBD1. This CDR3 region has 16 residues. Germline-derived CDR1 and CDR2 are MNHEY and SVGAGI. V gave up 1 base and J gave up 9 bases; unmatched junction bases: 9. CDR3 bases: TGTGCCAGCAGTTACTTTTCGATGGACAGGTCTTCACCCCTCCACTTT. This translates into CASSYFSMDRSSPLHF.

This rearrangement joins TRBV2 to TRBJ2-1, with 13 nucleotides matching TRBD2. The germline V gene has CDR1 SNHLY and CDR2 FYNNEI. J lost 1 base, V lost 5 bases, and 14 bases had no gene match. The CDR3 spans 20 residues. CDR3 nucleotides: TGTGCCAGCAGTAAACCCCCGGGACTAGCGGGGAAAAGGTCCTACAATGAGCAGTTCTTC. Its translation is CASSKPPGLAGKRSYNEQFF.